The 8 T cell receptor beta chains reported below all come from one sample, sequenced in a study of T-cell reconstitution after alpha-beta-depleted transplantation in children. Construction of the TCRbeta library involved unique molecular identifiers. MiXCR, applied by TCRdb to the PCR reads, yields one record per CDR3 protein. The sample records approximately 390,000 distinct CDR3 sequences, roughly a tenth being singletons. The sample in question was PBMCs from the stem cell graft donor, obtained from the stem cell graft. These TCRs come from a human donor who donated a stem cell graft to a child with acute myeloid leukemia.

This clonotype was seen a handful of times. The J gene is TRBJ1-6, the V gene TRBV20-1, with 7 positions matching TRBD1. The V gene's germline CDR1 is DFQATT and CDR2 SNEGSKA (reference sequence). This CDR3 is 16 amino acids long. J lost 6 bases, V lost 3 bases, and 11 bases had no gene match. The CDR3, as DNA: TGCAGTGCTAGGGACGAACAGGGGAGCGGTAATTCACCCCTCCACTTT. Translation: CSARDEQGSGNSPLHF.

This clonotype came up a few times. The chain carries TRBV12-3 or TRBV12-4 and TRBJ1-5; D uncertain. The CDR3 covers 12 residues. V lost 3 bases and J lost 9, with 9 bases in between. In DNA, the CDR3 is TGTGCCAGCAGTTTGGGGATCGGGCCCCAGCATTTT. Its translation is CASSLGIGPQHF.

This clonotype was observed a handful of times. The chain recombines TRBV27 with TRBJ1-6; D perhaps matches TRBD1 (6 bases). Germline-derived CDR1 and CDR2 are MNHEY and SMNVEV (reference sequence). V lost 1 base, J lost 8 bases, and 12 bases lay in between. The CDR3 sequence is 15 residues long. In DNA form, the CDR3 reads TGTGCCAGCAGTTTATTTCGGGACACGTATTCACCCCTCCACTTT. It is translated as CASSLFRDTYSPLHF.

V is TRBV6-1 and J is TRBJ1-1, with D perhaps matching TRBD1 (5 bases). The CDR3 has 15 amino acids. Trimming pared 8 bases from V and 1 base from J, leaving 17 bases between. Per the germline V gene, CDR1 is MNHNS and CDR2 is SASEGT. Written as DNA, the CDR3 is TGTGCCAGCCTTCCACCCCCGGGGCGGAACACTGAAGCTTTCTTT. Translation gives CASLPPPGRNTEAFF.

The chain combines TRBV20-1 with TRBJ2-1, with 8 bases identical to TRBD2. The CDR3 has 15 residues. V gave up 4 bases and J gave up 8 bases; unmatched junction bases: 13. In germline, CDR1 is DFQATT, CDR2 SNEGSKA (reference sequence). This CDR3 is CSANKVAGKGDEQFF. The CDR3 nucleotides are TGCAGTGCTAATAAAGTAGCGGGGAAGGGGGATGAGCAGTTCTTC.

This clonotype turned up a few times. The V gene is TRBV20-1, the J gene TRBJ1-5, with 7 bases that match TRBD1. The CDR3 runs 14 residues. Unmatched junction bases numbered 2, after V lost 1 base and J lost 2 bases. Germline loops: CDR1 DFQATT, CDR2 SNEGSKA (reference sequence). The chain's CDR3 is CSARATGGNQPQHF. The CDR3 DNA follows: TGCAGTGCTAGAGCAACAGGGGGCAATCAGCCCCAGCATTTT.

Only a few counts were recorded for this clonotype. V and J are TRBV20-1 and TRBJ2-7; TRBD2 matches at 8 bases. Germline V gene data show CDR1 as DFQATT and CDR2 as SNEGSKA (reference sequence). This CDR3 spans 14 amino acids. V lost 3 bases to trimming and J lost 6 bases; unmatched junction nucleotides: 10. CDR3 in amino acids: CSARGSAGVSEQYF. CDR3 sequence (DNA): TGCAGTGCTAGGGGGTCAGCGGGAGTTTCCGAGCAGTACTTC.

The chain combines TRBV4-3 with TRBJ2-3, with 12 positions matching TRBD2. The J segment lost 0 bases and the V segment lost 1 base, leaving 11 bases of the junction unmatched. There are 20 residues in the CDR3. CDR1 and CDR2 from the germline V gene are LGHNA and YSLEER. The CDR3 bases are TGCGCCAGCAGCCAAGCAAGGTCTAGCGGGAGGGCGGGTAGCACAGATACGCAGTATTTT. As protein: CASSQARSSGRAGSTDTQYF.